Listed here are 26 T cell receptor beta chains from one sample, sequenced in a study of cytomegalovirus exposure and HLA in healthy donors. PCR employed 60 Vbeta and 13 Jbeta primers. This table comes from immunoSEQ multiplex PCR, and its TCRdb copy is limited to in-frame clones, with some not included. The table has about 150,000 clones, 82% seen once. Source material: PBMCs. These receptor sequences come from a woman in her 50s in good health and CMV-seropositive.

The CDR3 loop reads CASSQDYGGGGYEQYF. The CDR3 nucleotides are TGCGCCAGCAGCCAAGATTATGGGGGGGGCGGCTACGAGCAGTACTTC. The chain links TRBV4-3 to TRBJ2-7; tentatively, D is TRBD2 (7 bases). The ends were cut back, 0 bases at V and 3 bases at J, with 15 bases in the middle. The germline CDR1 and CDR2 sequences are LGHNA and YSLEER. The CDR3 has 16 residues.

The rearrangement links TRBV2 to TRBJ2-1, with TRBD2 matching over 9 bases. Germline loops: CDR1 SNHLY, CDR2 FYNNEI. V lost 3 bases to trimming and J lost 7 bases; unmatched junction nucleotides: 4. CDR3 size: 14 residues. CDR3 sequence reads: CASSDSSGGNEQFF. CDR3 coding DNA: TGTGCCAGCAGTGATAGTAGCGGGGGTAATGAGCAGTTCTTC.

J is TRBJ2-7 and V is TRBV7-2, with D perhaps TRBD2 (5 bases). There are 11 residues in the CDR3. The V end lost 6 bases, the J end lost 4 bases, and 7 bases lay between the germline ends. The germline V gene has CDR1 SGHTA and CDR2 FQGNSA. CDR3 residues: CASRLGYEQYF. As DNA, the CDR3 is TGTGCCAGCAGACTAGGTTACGAGCAGTACTTC.

The chain links TRBV2 to TRBJ1-2, with 8 positions matching TRBD1. V lost 6 bases and J lost 0; bases outside the gene matches: 6. Germline V gene data show CDR1 as SNHLY and CDR2 as FYNNEI. The CDR3 loop spans 15 amino acids. In DNA form, the CDR3 reads TGTGCCAGCAGACTCCAGGGGGCGCCTAACTATGGCTACACCTTC. Protein product: CASRLQGAPNYGYTF.

The chain recombines TRBV2 with TRBJ1-5; no reliable D call. V lost 5 bases and J lost 2, with 10 bases in between. The CDR3 runs to 14 residues. The germline CDR1 and CDR2 sequences are SNHLY and FYNNEI. In DNA, the CDR3 is TGTGCCAGCAGTTCGGACGGGGGCAATCAGCCCCAGCATTTT. Protein: CASSSDGGNQPQHF.

The CDR3 nucleotides are TGTGCCAGCAGTTTACGTTTGCAGGGGGATCAGCCCCAGCATTTT. Translation gives CASSLRLQGDQPQHF. The chain links TRBV27 to TRBJ1-5; TRBD1 matches 7 bases. The ends lost 2 bases at V and 5 bases at J; junction bases unmatched: 6. From germline, CDR1 is MNHEY and CDR2 SMNVEV (reference sequence). The length of the CDR3 is 15 residues.

This chain joins TRBV7-9 and TRBJ2-3, with TRBD1 matching 10 bases. The CDR3 contains 16 residues. The junction had 4 bases not matched to a gene; V was cut back by 1 base and J by 3 bases. Per germline, CDR1 SEHNR and CDR2 FQNEAQ (reference sequence). The CDR3 spells CASSLGQGARTDTQYF. In nucleotides, the CDR3 is TGTGCCAGCAGCTTAGGACAGGGGGCGCGAACAGATACGCAGTATTTT.

The CDR3 loop is CASSPRQGANSPLHF. For the CDR3, the DNA is TGTGCCAGCAGTCCCCGACAGGGGGCGAATTCACCCCTCCACTTT. The chain couples TRBV27 to TRBJ1-6, with TRBD1 matching over 10 bases. The germline V gene encodes CDR1 MNHEY and CDR2 SMNVEV (reference sequence). With V trimmed by 5 bases and J by 7 bases, 5 bases remained unmatched. The CDR3 has 15 residues.

The chain couples TRBV9 to TRBJ2-3, with a weak D call TRBD2 (6 bases). CDR3 length: 18 residues. Germline V gene data show CDR1 as SGDLS and CDR2 as YYNGEE. V was pared by 0 bases and J by 1 base, with 18 bases between. The CDR3 sequence is CASSVEGGASYRTDTQYF. The CDR3 bases are TGTGCCAGCAGCGTAGAAGGCGGGGCCAGTTACCGCACAGATACGCAGTATTTT.

This chain connects TRBV6-5 to TRBJ2-3; 10 nucleotides line up with TRBD2. V lost 5 bases and J lost 9; bases outside the gene matches: 8. The V gene's germline CDR1 is MNHEY and CDR2 SVGAGI. This CDR3 spans 14 amino acids. The CDR3 DNA reads TGTGCCAGCAGTCCCGGGACTAGCGTCCGAACGCAGTATTTT. Encoded protein: CASSPGTSVRTQYF.

The chain employs TRBV19 and TRBJ2-1; 8 bases align to TRBD1. Germline CDR1 LNHDA, CDR2 SQIVND (reference sequence). V was pared by 4 bases and J by 3 bases, with 5 bases of the junction left unmatched. The CDR3 sequence is 15 residues long. The DNA of the CDR3 is TGTGCCAGTAGTACAGGGGGCTATGGCTACAATGAGCAGTTCTTC. It specifies CASSTGGYGYNEQFF.

This rearrangement joins TRBV28 to TRBJ1-6; no firm D call. Trimming cost V 5 bases and J 0 bases, with 11 bases left between them. Germline CDR1 and CDR2: MDHEN and SYDVKM. The CDR3 runs 16 residues. The chain's CDR3 is CASSTSPTSYNSPLHF. The DNA of the CDR3 is TGTGCCAGCAGTACCTCACCTACCTCCTATAATTCACCCCTCCACTTT.

The gene calls are TRBV7-9 and TRBJ1-1; D is unclear. V lost 3 bases to trimming and J lost 5 bases, with 16 bases between them. CDR3 length: 15 residues. CDR1 is SEHNR and CDR2 is FQNEAQ in the germline V gene (reference sequence). CDR3: CASSFFLGRETEAFF. CDR3 DNA: TGTGCCAGCAGCTTTTTTTTGGGGAGGGAAACTGAAGCTTTCTTT.

The chain couples TRBV27 to TRBJ2-7; tentatively, D is TRBD2 (6 bases). Between the trimmed V and J ends, which lost 9 bases and 4 bases, there was a span of 19 bases. Germline CDR1 reads MNHEY; CDR2 reads SMNVEV (reference sequence). The CDR3 totals 14 residues. CDR3 in amino acids: CASRVGGAMYEQYF. CDR3 DNA sequence: TGTGCCAGTCGCGTCGGCGGGGCGATGTACGAGCAGTACTTC.

This clone was picked up one time. The chain uses TRBV2 and TRBJ2-1; 7 bases are a match to TRBD1. Germline CDR1 is SNHLY and CDR2 is FYNNEI. V lost 5 bases and J lost 5; bases outside the gene matches: 12. This CDR3 has 16 residues. The CDR3 sequence: CASSRTGPTPNNEQFF. DNA of the CDR3: TGTGCCAGCAGTCGGACAGGACCTACCCCTAACAATGAGCAGTTCTTC.

The genes are TRBV7-6 and TRBJ1-1; D not resolved. This CDR3 has 13 residues. V dropped 5 bases and J dropped 0 bases, with 7 bases sitting between them. The germline V gene encodes CDR1 SGHVS and CDR2 FNYEAQ. CDR3: CASSPFLNTEAFF. The CDR3 DNA reads as TGTGCCAGCAGCCCCTTCCTGAACACTGAAGCTTTCTTT.

Note on this clone: An end of the junction does not agree with germline; a read error may underlie this. V usage is TRBV7-9 and J usage is TRBJ1-5; possibly TRBD1 for D (6 bases). The germline CDR1 and CDR2 sequences are SEHNR and FQNEAQ (reference sequence). The CDR3 is 12 residues long. CDR3 DNA: TGTTCCAGCAGCAGGGACACTCAGCCCCAGCATTTT. The encoded protein is CSSSRDTQPQHF.

Concerning this clone itself: The sample holds other DNA sequences that translate to the same CDR3. The chain joins TRBV5-1 to TRBJ1-4; 8 nucleotides agree with TRBD1. V trimming: 1 base; J trimming: 6 bases; junction bases outside the gene matches: 2. The CDR3 is 14 amino acids. The germline V gene has CDR1 SGHRS and CDR2 YFSETQ. The CDR3 sequence is CASSLSGGDEKLFF. As DNA, the CDR3 is TGCGCCAGCAGCTTGTCAGGGGGCGATGAAAAACTGTTTTTT.

The chain is built from TRBV6-1 and TRBJ2-3; 8 bases match TRBD2. J lost 3 bases, V lost 2 bases, and 4 bases had no gene match. CDR1 MNHNS and CDR2 SASEGT come from the germline V gene. The CDR3 has 15 amino acids. As DNA, the CDR3 is TGTGCCAGCAGTGAAATTCGGGGGGGAACAGATACGCAGTATTTT. Its protein product is CASSEIRGGTDTQYF.

The genes are TRBV19 and TRBJ2-2, with D perhaps TRBD1 (6 bases). Germline V gene sequence: CDR1 LNHDA, CDR2 SQIVND (reference sequence). CDR3 size: 16 residues. V lost 6 bases and J lost 3, with 17 bases in between. CDR3 coding DNA: TGTGCCAGTAGCCTGGCGGTCAGGGGACACACCGGGGAGCTGTTTTTT. It specifies CASSLAVRGHTGELFF.

Written as DNA, the CDR3 is TGTGCCAGCAGCCCTCGGGACAAAGGGTACAATGAGCAGTTCTTC. Amino acids: CASSPRDKGYNEQFF. V is TRBV6-5 and J is TRBJ2-1; D may be TRBD1 (6 bases). Per germline, CDR1 MNHEY and CDR2 SVGAGI. The CDR3 consists of 15 residues. The V end lost 6 bases, the J end lost 4 bases, and 16 bases lay between the germline ends.

This clone turned up a few times. The chain has TRBV19 and TRBJ2-3; D is unclear. The V end lost 3 bases, the J end lost 7 bases, and 8 bases lay between the germline ends. This CDR3 is built from 12 residues. Per germline, CDR1 LNHDA and CDR2 SQIVND (reference sequence). The CDR3, as DNA: TGTGCCAGTAGTATCCAAAAAAATACGCAGTATTTT. Translation: CASSIQKNTQYF.

V usage is TRBV2 and J usage is TRBJ2-2; 7 bases map to TRBD2. The ends lost 7 bases at V and 2 bases at J; junction bases unmatched: 13. From germline, CDR1 is SNHLY and CDR2 FYNNEI. This CDR3 spans 17 amino acids. The CDR3 spells CASKWTRNQINTGELFF. The DNA for the CDR3 is TGTGCCAGCAAATGGACTAGAAATCAAATAAACACCGGGGAGCTGTTTTTT.

V and J are TRBV7-9 and TRBJ2-3, with a possible D match to TRBD2 (6 bases). Trimming took 1 base from V and 5 from J, leaving 16 bases between them. This CDR3 has 16 amino acids. Germline CDR1 reads SEHNR; CDR2 reads FQNEAQ (reference sequence). CDR3 in amino acids: CASSLGALARGDTQYF. CDR3 bases: TGTGCCAGCAGCTTAGGGGCACTAGCAAGGGGAGATACGCAGTATTTT.

The rearrangement uses TRBV9 and TRBJ2-7; TRBD1 is a possible D gene (6 bases). Trimming took 0 bases from V and 7 from J, leaving 14 bases between them. Germline V gene data show CDR1 as SGDLS and CDR2 as YYNGEE. The CDR3 spans 14 residues. The CDR3 DNA reads as TGTGCCAGCAGCGTAGATCCGGCAGGGGAGGAGCAGTACTTC. Amino acid sequence: CASSVDPAGEEQYF.

This chain links TRBV19 with TRBJ1-1; D call uncertain. V lost 4 bases and J lost 0, with 15 bases in between. Germline V gene sequence: CDR1 LNHDA, CDR2 SQIVND (reference sequence). CDR3 size: 16 residues. CDR3 sequence: CASSTSLLRMNTEAFF. In DNA, the CDR3 is TGTGCCAGTAGTACCTCACTGCTCAGGATGAACACTGAAGCTTTCTTT.